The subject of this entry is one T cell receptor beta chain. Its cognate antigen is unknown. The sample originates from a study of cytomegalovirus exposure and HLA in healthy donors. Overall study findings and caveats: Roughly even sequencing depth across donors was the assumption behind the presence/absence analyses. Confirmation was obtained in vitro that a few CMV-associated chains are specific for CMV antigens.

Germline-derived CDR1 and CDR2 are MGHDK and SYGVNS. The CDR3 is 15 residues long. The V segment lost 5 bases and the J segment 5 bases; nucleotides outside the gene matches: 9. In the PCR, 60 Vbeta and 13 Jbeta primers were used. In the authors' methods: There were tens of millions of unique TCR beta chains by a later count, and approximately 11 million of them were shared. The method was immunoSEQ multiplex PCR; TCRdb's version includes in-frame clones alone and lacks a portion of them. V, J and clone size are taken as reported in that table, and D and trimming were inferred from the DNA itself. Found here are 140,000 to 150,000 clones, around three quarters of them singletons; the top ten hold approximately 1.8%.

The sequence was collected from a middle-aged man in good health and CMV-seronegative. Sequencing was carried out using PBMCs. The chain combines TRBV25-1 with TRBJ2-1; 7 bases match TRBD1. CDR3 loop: CASSNHRGANNEQFF. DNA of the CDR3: TGTGCCAGCAGTAACCACAGGGGCGCAAACAATGAGCAGTTCTTC.